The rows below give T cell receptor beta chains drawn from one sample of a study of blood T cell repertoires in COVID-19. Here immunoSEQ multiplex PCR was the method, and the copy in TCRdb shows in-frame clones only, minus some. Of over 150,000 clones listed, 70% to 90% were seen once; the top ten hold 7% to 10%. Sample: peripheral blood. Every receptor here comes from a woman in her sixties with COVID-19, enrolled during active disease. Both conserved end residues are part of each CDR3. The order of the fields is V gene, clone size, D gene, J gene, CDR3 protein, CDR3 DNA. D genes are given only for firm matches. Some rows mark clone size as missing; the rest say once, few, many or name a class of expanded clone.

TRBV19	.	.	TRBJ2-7	CASSLRGGEQYF	TGTGCCAGTAGTCTTAGGGGAGGCGAGCAGTACTTC
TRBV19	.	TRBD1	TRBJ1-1	CASSRKGQGALMNTEAFF	TGTGCCAGTAGTAGGAAGGGACAGGGGGCCCTTATGAACACTGAAGCTTTCTTT
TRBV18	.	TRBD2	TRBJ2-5	CASSPYGTKETQYF	TGTGCCAGCTCACCCTATGGGACTAAAGAGACCCAGTACTTC
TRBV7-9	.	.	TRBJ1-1	CASTLVVPQAFF	TGTGCCAGCACCCTTGTAGTACCCCAAGCTTTCTTT
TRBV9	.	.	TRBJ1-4	CASSVQGQGAEKLFF	TGTGCCAGCAGCGTTCAGGGTCAAGGGGCTGAAAAACTGTTTTTT
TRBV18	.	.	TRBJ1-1	CASSPGQGGVNTEAFF	TGTGCCAGCTCACCTGGGCAAGGGGGAGTAAACACTGAAGCTTTCTTT
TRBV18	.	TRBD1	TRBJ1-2	CASSPQGQEIYGYTF	TGTGCCAGCTCACCACAGGGACAGGAGATCTATGGCTACACCTTC
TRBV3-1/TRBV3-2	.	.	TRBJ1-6	CASSQGRNSPLHF	TGTGCCAGCAGCCAAGGGAGGAATTCACCCCTCCACTTT
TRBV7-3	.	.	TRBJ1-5	CASSLDPAGGLNQPQHF	TGTGCCAGCAGCTTAGATCCAGCGGGGGGCCTCAATCAGCCCCAGCATTTT
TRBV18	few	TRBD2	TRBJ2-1	CASSPAGRGNEQFF	TGTGCCAGCTCACCGGCAGGGAGGGGAAATGAGCAGTTCTTC
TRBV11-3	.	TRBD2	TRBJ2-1	CASSRKSGIRNEQFF	TGTGCCAGCAGCCGCAAGAGCGGGATAAGGAATGAGCAGTTCTTC
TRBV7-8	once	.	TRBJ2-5	CASSAGQQETQYF	TGTGCCAGCAGCGCGGGACAGCAAGAGACCCAGTACTTC
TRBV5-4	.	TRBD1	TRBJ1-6	CASSLGTGPSPLHF	TGTGCCAGCAGCTTAGGGACAGGGCCTTCACCCCTCCACTTT
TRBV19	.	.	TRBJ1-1	CASNPNLGRENTEAFF	TGTGCCAGTAACCCGAACCTTGGACGGGAGAACACTGAAGCTTTCTTT
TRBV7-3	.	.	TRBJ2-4	CASSSNAGRAKNIQYF	TGTGCCAGCAGCTCAAACGCGGGCCGGGCCAAAAACATTCAGTACTTC
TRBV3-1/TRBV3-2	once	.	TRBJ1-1	CASSQGWAQSEAFF	TGTGCCAGCAGCCAAGGCTGGGCGCAGTCTGAAGCTTTCTTT
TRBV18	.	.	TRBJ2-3	CASSPPKLGADTQYF	TGTGCCAGCTCACCACCAAAGTTAGGGGCAGATACGCAGTATTTT
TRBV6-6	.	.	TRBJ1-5	CASSYPGDNQPQHF	TGTGCCAGCAGTTACCCAGGGGACAATCAGCCCCAGCATTTT
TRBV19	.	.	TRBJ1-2	CASSIGSDYGYTF	TGTGCCAGTAGTATTGGGAGTGACTATGGCTACACCTTC
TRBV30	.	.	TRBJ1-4	CAWMPPQNEKLFF	TGTGCCTGGATGCCCCCCCAGAACGAAAAACTGTTTTTT
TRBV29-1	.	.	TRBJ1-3	CSVEWAPGGNTIYF	TGCAGCGTTGAATGGGCTCCAGGCGGAAACACCATATATTTT
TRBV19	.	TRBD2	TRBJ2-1	CASSFPSGMQFF	TGTGCCAGTAGCTTTCCTAGCGGGATGCAGTTCTTC
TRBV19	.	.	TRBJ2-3	CASSRSGAPTDTQYF	TGTGCCAGTAGTCGGAGCGGAGCCCCCACAGATACGCAGTATTTT
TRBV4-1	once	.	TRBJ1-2	CASSQELRDSGYYGYTF	TGCGCCAGCAGCCAAGAATTGCGGGACTCGGGTTACTATGGCTACACCTTC
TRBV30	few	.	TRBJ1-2	CAWRRAGAHTF	TGTGCCTGGAGGCGGGCAGGGGCCCACACCTTC
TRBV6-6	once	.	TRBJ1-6	CASSYSGQTVPLHF	TGTGCCAGCAGTTACTCGGGGCAGACTGTACCCCTCCACTTT
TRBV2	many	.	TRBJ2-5	CASSGTLGETQYF	TGTGCCAGCAGTGGCACTCTGGGCGAGACCCAGTACTTC
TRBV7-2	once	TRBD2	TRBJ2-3	CASSLVGGGTDTQYF	TGTGCCAGCAGCTTAGTGGGGGGGGGCACAGATACGCAGTATTTT